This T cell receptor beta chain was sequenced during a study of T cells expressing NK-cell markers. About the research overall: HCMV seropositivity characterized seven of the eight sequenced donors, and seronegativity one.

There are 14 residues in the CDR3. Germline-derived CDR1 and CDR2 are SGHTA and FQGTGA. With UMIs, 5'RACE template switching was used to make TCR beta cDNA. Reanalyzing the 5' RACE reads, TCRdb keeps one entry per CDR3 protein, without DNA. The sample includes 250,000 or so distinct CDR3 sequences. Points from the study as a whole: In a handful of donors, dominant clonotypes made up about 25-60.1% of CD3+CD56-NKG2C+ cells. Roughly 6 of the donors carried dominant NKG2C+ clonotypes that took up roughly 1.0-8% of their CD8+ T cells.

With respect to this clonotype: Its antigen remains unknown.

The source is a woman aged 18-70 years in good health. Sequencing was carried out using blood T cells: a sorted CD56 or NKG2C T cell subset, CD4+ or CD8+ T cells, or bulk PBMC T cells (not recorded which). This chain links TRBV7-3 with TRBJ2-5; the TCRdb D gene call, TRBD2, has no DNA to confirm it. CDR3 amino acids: CASSQTSAVGTQYF.